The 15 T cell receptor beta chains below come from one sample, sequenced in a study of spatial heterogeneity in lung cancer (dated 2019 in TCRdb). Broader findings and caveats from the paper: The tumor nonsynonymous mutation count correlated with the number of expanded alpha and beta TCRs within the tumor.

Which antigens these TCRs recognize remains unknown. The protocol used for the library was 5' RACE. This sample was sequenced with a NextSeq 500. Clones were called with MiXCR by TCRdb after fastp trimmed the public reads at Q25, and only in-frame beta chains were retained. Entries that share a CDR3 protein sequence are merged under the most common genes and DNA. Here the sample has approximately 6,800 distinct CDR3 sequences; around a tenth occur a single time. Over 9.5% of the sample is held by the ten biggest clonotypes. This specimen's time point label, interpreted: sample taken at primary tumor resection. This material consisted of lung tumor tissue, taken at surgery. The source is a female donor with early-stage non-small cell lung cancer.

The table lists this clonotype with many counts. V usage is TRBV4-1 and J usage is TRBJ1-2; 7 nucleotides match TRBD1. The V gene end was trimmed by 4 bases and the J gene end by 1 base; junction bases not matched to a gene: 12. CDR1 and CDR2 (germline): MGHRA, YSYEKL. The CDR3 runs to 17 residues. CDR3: CASSPTLGQDRNYGYTF. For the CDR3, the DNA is TGCGCCAGCAGCCCTACCCTAGGACAGGACCGTAACTATGGCTACACCTTC.

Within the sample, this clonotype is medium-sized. The CDR3 protein is CASSSRTALSGANVLTF. The CDR3 region has the DNA TGTGCCAGCAGCTCCCGGACAGCTCTCTCTGGGGCCAACGTCCTGACTTTC. The V and J genes are TRBV7-2 and TRBJ2-6; tentatively, D is TRBD1 (6 bases). CDR3 length equals 17 residues. V was pared by 4 bases and J by 0 bases, with 13 bases between. Germline CDR1 reads SGHTA; CDR2 reads FQGNSA.

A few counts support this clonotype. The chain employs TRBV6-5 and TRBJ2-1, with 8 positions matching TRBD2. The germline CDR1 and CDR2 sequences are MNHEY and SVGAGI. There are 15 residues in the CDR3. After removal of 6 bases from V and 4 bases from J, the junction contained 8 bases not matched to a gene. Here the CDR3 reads CASRPTSGTYNEQFF. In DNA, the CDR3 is TGTGCCAGCAGGCCCACTAGCGGTACATACAATGAGCAGTTCTTC.

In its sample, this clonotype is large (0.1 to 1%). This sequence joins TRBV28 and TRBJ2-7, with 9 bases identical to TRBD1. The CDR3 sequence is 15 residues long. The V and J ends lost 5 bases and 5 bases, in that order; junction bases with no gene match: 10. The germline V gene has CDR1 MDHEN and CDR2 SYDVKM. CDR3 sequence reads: CASSRVPGQGNEQYF. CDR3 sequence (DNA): TGTGCCAGCAGTCGGGTACCGGGACAGGGTAACGAGCAGTACTTC.

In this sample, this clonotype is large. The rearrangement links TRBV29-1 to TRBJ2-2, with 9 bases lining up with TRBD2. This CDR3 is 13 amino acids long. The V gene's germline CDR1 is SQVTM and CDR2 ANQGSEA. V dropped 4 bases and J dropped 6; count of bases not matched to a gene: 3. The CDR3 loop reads CSVGRGGAGELFF. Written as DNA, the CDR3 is TGCAGCGTTGGTCGCGGGGGGGCCGGGGAGCTGTTTTTT.

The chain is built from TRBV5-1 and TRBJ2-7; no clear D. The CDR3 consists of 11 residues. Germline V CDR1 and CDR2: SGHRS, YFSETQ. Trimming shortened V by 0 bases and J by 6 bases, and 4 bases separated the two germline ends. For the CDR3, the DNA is TGCGCCAGCAGCTTGGGAATCGAGCAGTACTTC. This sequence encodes CASSLGIEQYF.

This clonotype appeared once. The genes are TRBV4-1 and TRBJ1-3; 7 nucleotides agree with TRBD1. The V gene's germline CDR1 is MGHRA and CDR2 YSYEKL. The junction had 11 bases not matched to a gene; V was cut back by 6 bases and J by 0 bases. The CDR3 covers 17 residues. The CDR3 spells CASRYSGQPSSGNTIYF. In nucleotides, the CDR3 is TGCGCCAGCAGATACTCGGGACAGCCGAGCTCTGGAAACACCATATATTTT.

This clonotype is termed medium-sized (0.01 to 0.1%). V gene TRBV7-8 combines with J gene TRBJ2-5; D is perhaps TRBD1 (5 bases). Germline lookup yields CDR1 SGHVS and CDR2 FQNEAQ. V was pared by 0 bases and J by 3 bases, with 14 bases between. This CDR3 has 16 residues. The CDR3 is CASSLAGSRVEETQYF. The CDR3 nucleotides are TGTGCCAGCAGCTTAGCCGGGTCCAGGGTGGAAGAGACCCAGTACTTC.

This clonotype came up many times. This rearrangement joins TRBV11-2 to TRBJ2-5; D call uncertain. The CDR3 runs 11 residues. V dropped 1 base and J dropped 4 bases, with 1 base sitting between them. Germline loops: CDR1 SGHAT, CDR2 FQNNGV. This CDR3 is CASSLAETQYF. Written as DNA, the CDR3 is TGTGCCAGCAGCTTAGCAGAGACCCAGTACTTC.

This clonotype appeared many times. In DNA, the CDR3 is TGTGCCAGCAGCTCCCAGGCTACAGGTAGCTATGGCTACACCTTC. The encoded protein is CASSSQATGSYGYTF. This chain links TRBV7-2 with TRBJ1-2, with TRBD1 as a possible D gene (5 bases). The V gene lost 4 bases and the J gene lost 4 bases, with 16 bases spanning the gap. The CDR3 runs to 15 residues. Germline CDR1 is SGHTA and CDR2 is FQGNSA.

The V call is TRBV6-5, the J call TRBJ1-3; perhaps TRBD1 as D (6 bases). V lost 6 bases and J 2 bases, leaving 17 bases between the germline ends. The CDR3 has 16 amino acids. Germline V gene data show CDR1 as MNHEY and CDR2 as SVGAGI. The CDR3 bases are TGTGCCAGCAGCCGCGCCCCACAGGGACCTGGAAACACCATATATTTT. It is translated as CASSRAPQGPGNTIYF.

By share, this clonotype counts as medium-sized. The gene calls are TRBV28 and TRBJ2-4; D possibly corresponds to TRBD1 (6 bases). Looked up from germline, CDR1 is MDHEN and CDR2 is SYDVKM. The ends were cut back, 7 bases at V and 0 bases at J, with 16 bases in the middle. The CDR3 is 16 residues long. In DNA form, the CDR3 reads TGTGCCAGCATGGGGGCAATAGAAAGAGCCAAAAACATTCAGTACTTC. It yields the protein CASMGAIERAKNIQYF.

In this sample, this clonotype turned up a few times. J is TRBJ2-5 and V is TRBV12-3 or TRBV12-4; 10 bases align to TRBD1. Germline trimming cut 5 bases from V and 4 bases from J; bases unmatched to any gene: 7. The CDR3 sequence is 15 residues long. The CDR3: CASSSRDRGRETQYF. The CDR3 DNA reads TGTGCCAGCAGTAGCCGGGACAGGGGTAGAGAGACCCAGTACTTC.

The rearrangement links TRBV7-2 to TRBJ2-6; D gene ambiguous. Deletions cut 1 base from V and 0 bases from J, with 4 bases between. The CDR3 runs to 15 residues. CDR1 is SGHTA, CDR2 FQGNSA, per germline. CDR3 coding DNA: TGTGCCAGCAGCTTAGTGAGCTCTGGGGCCAACGTCCTGACTTTC. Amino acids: CASSLVSSGANVLTF.

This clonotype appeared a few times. CDR3 amino acids: CASSLKDRGNTEAFF. The CDR3 DNA reads as TGTGCCAGCAGCTTAAAGGACAGGGGGAACACTGAAGCTTTCTTT. This chain uses TRBV7-9 with TRBJ1-1, with 9 positions matching TRBD1. The germline CDR1 and CDR2 sequences are SEHNR and FQNEAQ (reference sequence). The CDR3 is 15 residues long. With V trimmed by 2 bases and J by 1 base, 2 bases remained unmatched.